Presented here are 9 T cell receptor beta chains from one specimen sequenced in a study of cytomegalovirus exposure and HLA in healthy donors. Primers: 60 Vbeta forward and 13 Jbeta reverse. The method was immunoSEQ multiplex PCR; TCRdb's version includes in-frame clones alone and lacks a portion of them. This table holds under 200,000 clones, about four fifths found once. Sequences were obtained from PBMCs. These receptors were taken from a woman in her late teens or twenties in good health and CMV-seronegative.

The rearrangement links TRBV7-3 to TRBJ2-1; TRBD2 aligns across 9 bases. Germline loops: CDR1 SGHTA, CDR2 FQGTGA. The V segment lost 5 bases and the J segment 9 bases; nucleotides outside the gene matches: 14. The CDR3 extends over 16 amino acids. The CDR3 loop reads CASSLMASGVQGEQFF. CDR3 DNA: TGTGCCAGCAGCCTAATGGCTAGCGGGGTCCAGGGTGAGCAGTTCTTC.

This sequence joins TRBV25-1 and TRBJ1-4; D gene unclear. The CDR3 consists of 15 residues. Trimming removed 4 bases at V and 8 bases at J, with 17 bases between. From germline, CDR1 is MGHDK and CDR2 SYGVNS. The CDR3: CASSGTRKGREKLFF. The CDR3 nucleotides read TGTGCCAGCAGTGGAACTAGGAAGGGAAGGGAAAAACTGTTTTTT.

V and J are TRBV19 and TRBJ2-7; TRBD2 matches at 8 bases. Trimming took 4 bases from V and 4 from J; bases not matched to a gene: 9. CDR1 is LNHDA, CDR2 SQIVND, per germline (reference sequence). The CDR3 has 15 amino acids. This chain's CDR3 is CASSTPSGSLYEQYF. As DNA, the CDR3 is TGTGCCAGTAGTACCCCAAGCGGGAGTTTATACGAGCAGTACTTC.

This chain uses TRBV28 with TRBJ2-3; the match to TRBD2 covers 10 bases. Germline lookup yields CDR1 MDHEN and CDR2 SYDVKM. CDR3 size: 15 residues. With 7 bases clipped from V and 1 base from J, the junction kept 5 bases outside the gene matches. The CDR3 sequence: CASTAGLAGTDTQYF. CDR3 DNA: TGTGCCAGCACCGCAGGACTAGCGGGCACAGATACGCAGTATTTT.

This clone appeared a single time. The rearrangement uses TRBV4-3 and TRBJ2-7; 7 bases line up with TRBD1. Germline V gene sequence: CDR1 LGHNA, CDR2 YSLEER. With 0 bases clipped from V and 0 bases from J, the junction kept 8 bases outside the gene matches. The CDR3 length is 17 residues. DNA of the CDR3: TGCGCCAGCAGCCAAGATCCTGGGACAGATAGCTCCTACGAGCAGTACTTC. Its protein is CASSQDPGTDSSYEQYF.

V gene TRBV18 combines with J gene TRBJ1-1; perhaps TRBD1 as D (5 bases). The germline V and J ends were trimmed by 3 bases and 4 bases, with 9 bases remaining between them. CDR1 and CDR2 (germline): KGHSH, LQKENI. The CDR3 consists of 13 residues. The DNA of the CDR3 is TGTGCCAGCTCACCTGGGGGGAGCACTGAAGCTTTCTTT. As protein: CASSPGGSTEAFF.

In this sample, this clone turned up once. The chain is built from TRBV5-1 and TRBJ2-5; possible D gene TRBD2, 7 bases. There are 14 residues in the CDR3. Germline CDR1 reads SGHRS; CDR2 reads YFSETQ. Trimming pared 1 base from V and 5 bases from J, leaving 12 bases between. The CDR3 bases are TGCGCCAGCAGCTTGTCAGGGAGGGGGGAGACCCAGTACTTC. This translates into CASSLSGRGETQYF.

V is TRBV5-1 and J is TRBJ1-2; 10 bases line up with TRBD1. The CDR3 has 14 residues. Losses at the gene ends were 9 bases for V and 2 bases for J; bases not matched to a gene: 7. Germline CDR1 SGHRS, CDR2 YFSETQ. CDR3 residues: CATARGQGNYGYTF. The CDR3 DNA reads TGCGCCACGGCGAGGGGACAGGGGAACTATGGCTACACCTTC.

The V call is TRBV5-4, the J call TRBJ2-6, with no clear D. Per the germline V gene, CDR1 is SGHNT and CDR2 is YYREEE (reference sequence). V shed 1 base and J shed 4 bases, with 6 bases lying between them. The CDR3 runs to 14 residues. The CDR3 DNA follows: TGTGCCAGCAGCTTGTATCCCGGGGCCAACGTCCTGACTTTC. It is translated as CASSLYPGANVLTF.